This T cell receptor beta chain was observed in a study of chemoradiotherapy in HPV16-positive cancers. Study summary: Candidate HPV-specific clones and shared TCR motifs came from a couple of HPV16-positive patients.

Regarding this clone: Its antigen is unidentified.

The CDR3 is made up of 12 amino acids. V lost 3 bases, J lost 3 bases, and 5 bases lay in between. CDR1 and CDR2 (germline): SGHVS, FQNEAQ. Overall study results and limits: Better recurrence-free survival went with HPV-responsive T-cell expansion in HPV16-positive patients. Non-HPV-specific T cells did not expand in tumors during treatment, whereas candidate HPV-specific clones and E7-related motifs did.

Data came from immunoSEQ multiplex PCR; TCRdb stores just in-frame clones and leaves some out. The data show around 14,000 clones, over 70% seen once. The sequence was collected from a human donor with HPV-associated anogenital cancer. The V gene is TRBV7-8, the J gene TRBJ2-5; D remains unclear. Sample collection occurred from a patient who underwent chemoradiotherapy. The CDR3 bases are TGTGCCAGCAGCTTGGGCAAAGAGACCCAGTACTTC. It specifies CASSLGKETQYF.